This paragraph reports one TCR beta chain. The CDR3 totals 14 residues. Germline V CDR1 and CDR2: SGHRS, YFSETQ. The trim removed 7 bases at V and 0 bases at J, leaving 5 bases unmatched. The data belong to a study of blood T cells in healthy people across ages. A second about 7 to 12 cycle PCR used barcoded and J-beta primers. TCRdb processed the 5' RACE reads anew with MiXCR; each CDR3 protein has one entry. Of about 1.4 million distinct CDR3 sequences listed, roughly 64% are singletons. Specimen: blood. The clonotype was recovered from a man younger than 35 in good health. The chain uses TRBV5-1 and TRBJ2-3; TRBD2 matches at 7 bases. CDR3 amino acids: CASRDYSSTDTQYF. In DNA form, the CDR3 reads TGCGCCAGCCGGGACTACTCCAGCACAGATACGCAGTATTTT.